This T cell receptor (beta chain) was sequenced during a study of T cell repertoires in cytomegalovirus infection. About the study: Indicated by public TCR beta signatures were CMV infection and matching HLA type.

This clonotype has only a few counts. Its antigen is as yet unknown. TCRdb recomputed calls from the reads with MiXCR, one row per CDR3 protein. The sample includes 350,000 to 450,000 distinct CDR3 sequences, approximately 18% of them seen just once. CDR1 SNHLY and CDR2 FYNNEI come from the germline V gene. The CDR3 extends over 16 amino acids. Trimming took off 4 bases at V and 2 bases at J, with 15 bases between the two ends. Study results and limitations: Accumulated public TCR beta family frequency recognized individuals carrying CMV together with the relevant HLA. Clonotypes of TCR beta that were HLA-C-restricted and CMV-specific dominated the ex vivo response.

The receptor's source is a human donor in good health (CMV status not recorded). Some clones in this sample may be carry-over from other donors' samples. Input material: PBMCs. The chain uses TRBV2 and TRBJ2-1; maybe TRBD2 (6 bases). The CDR3 loop reads CASSGGLGGTYNEQFF. The CDR3 DNA follows: TGTGCCAGCAGTGGGGGTTTAGGCGGGACCTACAATGAGCAGTTCTTC.